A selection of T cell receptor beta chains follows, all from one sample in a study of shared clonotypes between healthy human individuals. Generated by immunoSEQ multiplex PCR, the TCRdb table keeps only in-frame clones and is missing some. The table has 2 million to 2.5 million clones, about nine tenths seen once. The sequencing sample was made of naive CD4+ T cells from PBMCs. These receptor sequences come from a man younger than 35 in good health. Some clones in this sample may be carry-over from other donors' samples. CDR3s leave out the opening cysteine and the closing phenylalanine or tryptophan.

ASSFQGGSYNEQF	TRBV5-1
ATSRGGGGSGSYEQY	TRBV15
ASSPHQGTEQF	TRBV7-8
ASSFRAGAETQY	TRBV13
ASRLDGADTQY	TRBV7-3
ASSEKGLGTQY	TRBV2
ASRGTGNEKLF	TRBV5-4
ASSQVAGTYNEQF	TRBV4-3
ASSLVGRFNEQF	TRBV5-1
ASSVGQAYRDRTEAF	TRBV9
ATGTSSHEQF	TRBV10-3
ASSELAYNQPQH	TRBV6-1
ASSLLAGGSYNEQF	TRBV7-3
ASSLARPGGENYEQY	TRBV7-9
ASSSRGLSSYNEQF	TRBV7-2
ASSSSQIRREQY	TRBV11-2
ASSLARSGRRRETQY	TRBV7-8
ATSARLEAHEQY	TRBV15
ARSRGGPGEVSGQPQH	TRBV5-3
ASSGGTARSGNTIY	TRBV9
ASGGSVSTDTQY	TRBV6-5
ASSLVGRADQFQY	TRBV11-2
ASSPESIWANVLT	TRBV5-1
ASSLIRRDRQETQY	TRBV13
ASSVGLGDGQPQH	TRBV9
ASSQVNWGNNEQF	TRBV4-2
ASSRDGNTGELF	TRBV10-2
ASRYWKGGRIDEQF	TRBV5-4
ASSSPGQVSSYEQY	TRBV28
ASSPGTGVNYGYT	TRBV5-1
ASSQRTPSRSETQY	TRBV2
ASRAEGLGEKLF	TRBV5-4
ACARAIRANEQF	TRBV11-2
ASSLGLFENEQY	TRBV7-2
ASSIYRGPQPQH	TRBV19
SISGDTGELF	TRBV29-1
ASSPQGNSNQPQH	TRBV18
ASSQLAGDYNEQF	TRBV28
ASSFRTPLGFPNTEAF	TRBV27
ASSSSSGTGVLYGYT	TRBV5-1
ASSVGQSTEAF	TRBV9
ASSLGQPSNQPQH	TRBV5-1
ASSPSSGSAPGELF	TRBV7-7
ASRGGQVTTYEQY	TRBV28
ASSGRQAETQY	TRBV5-1
ASSEFRGLAPY	TRBV10-2
ASSGAVAGVADTQY	TRBV9
AWSPGTGYLRVTEAF	TRBV30